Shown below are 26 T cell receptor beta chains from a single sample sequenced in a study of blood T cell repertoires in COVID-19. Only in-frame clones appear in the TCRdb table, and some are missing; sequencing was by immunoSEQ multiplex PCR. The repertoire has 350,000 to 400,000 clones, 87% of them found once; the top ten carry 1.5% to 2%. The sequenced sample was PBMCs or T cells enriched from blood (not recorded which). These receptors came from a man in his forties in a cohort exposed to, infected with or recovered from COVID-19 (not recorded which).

The CDR3 spells CASSLMGAHPQHF. The CDR3 nucleotides read TGTGCCAGCAGTTTAATGGGGGCTCATCCCCAGCATTTT. The J gene is TRBJ1-5, the V gene TRBV27, with TRBD1 as a possible D gene (6 bases). Germline CDR1 is MNHEY and CDR2 is SMNVEV (reference sequence). Trimming removed 2 bases at V and 10 bases at J, with 12 bases between. The CDR3 is 13 amino acids.

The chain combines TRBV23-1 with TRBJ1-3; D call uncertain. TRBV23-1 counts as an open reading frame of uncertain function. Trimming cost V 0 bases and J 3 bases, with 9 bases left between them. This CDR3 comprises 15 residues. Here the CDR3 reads CASSQSENGGNTIYF. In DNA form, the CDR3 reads TGCGCCAGCAGTCAATCAGAAAACGGTGGAAACACCATATATTTT.

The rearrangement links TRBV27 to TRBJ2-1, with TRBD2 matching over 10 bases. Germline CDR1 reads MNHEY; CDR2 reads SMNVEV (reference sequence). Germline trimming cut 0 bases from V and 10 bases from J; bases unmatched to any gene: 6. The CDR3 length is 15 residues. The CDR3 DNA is TGTGCCAGCAGTTTATCAATAGCGGGAGGTGGGGAGCAGTTCTTC. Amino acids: CASSLSIAGGGEQFF.

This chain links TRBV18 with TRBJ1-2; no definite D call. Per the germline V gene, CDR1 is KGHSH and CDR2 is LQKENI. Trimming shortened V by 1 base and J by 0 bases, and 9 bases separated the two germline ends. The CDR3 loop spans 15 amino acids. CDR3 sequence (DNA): TGTGCCAGCTCACCACAGAGTGTTCCTAACTATGGCTACACCTTC. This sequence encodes CASSPQSVPNYGYTF. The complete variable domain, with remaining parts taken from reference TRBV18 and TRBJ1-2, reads NAGVMQNPRHLVRRRGQEARLRCSPMKGHSHVYWYRQLPEEGLKFMVYLQKENIIDESGMPKERFSAEFPKEGPSILRIQQVVRGDSAAYFCASSPQSVPNYGYTFGSGTRLTVV.

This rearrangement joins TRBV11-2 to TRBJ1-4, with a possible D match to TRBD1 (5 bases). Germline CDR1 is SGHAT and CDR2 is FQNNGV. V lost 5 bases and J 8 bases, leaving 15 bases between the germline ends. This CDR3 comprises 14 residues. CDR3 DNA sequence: TGTGCCAGCAGCATAGGACAATATGAGGAAAAACTGTTTTTT. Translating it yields CASSIGQYEEKLFF.

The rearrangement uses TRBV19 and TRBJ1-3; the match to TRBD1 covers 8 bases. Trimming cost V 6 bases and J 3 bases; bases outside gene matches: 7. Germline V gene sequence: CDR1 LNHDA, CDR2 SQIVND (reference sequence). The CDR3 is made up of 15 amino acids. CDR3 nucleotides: TGTGCCAGTAGACCCCAGGGGGCCGGTGGAAACACCATATATTTT. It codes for CASRPQGAGGNTIYF.

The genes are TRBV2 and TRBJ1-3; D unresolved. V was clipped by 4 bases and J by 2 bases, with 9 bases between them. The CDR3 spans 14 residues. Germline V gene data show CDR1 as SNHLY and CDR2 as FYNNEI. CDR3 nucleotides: TGTGCCAGCAGTGTCGAAGCGGCTGGAAACACCATATATTTT. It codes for CASSVEAAGNTIYF.

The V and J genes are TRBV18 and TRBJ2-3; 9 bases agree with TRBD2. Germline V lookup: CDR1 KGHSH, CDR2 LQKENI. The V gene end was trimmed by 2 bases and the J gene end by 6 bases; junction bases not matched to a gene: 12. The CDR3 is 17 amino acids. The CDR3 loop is CASSPMLAGLPFDTQYF. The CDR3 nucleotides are TGTGCCAGCTCACCAATGCTAGCGGGGCTTCCCTTCGATACGCAGTATTTT. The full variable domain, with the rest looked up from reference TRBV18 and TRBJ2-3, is NAGVMQNPRHLVRRRGQEARLRCSPMKGHSHVYWYRQLPEEGLKFMVYLQKENIIDESGMPKERFSAEFPKEGPSILRIQQVVRGDSAAYFCASSPMLAGLPFDTQYFGPGTRLTVL.

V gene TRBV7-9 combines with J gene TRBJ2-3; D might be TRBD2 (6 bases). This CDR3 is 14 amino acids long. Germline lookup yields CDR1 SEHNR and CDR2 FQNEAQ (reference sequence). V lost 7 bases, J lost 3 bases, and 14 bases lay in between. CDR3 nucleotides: TGTGCCAGCACCCGGGACTTTTGGACAGATACGCAGTATTTT. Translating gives CASTRDFWTDTQYF.

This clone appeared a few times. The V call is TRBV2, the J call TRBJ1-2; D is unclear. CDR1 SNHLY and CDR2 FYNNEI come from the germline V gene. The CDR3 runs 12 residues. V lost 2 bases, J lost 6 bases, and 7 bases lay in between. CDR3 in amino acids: CASSETRDGYTF. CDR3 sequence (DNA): TGTGCCAGCAGTGAAACGCGAGATGGCTACACCTTC.

CDR3 sequence (DNA): TGTGCCAGCAGCAAAGGATGGACAGGGGGCGCGGGGACCCAGTACTTC. Amino acid sequence: CASSKGWTGGAGTQYF. The rearrangement uses TRBV21-1 and TRBJ2-5; the table's D call, TRBD1, has no DNA check behind it. TRBV21-1 is assigned pseudogene status. The CDR3 consists of 16 residues.

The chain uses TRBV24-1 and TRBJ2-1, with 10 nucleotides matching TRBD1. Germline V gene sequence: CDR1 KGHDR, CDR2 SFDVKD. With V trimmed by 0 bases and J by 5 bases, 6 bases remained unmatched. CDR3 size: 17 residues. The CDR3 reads CATSDLAGQGTNNEQFF. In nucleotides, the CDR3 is TGTGCCACCAGTGATTTGGCGGGACAGGGGACTAACAATGAGCAGTTCTTC.

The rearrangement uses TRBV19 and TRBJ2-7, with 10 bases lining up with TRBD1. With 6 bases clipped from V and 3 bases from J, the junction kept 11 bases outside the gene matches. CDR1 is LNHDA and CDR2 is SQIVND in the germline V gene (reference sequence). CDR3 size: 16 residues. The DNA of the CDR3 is TGTGCCAGTAGGCAACGCCCCGGGACAGGGGTCTACGAGCAGTACTTC. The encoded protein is CASRQRPGTGVYEQYF.

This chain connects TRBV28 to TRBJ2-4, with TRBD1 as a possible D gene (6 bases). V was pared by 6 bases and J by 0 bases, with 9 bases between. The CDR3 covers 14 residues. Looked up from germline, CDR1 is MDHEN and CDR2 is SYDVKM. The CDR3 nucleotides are TGTGCCAGCAGACCAGGGGCAGCCAAAAACATTCAGTACTTC. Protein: CASRPGAAKNIQYF.

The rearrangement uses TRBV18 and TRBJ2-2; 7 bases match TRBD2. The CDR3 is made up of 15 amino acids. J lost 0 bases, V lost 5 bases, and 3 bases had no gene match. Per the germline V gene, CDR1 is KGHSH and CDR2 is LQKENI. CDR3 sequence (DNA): TGTGCCAGCTCAGCAGCGGGGTCGAACACCGGGGAGCTGTTTTTT. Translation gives CASSAAGSNTGELFF.

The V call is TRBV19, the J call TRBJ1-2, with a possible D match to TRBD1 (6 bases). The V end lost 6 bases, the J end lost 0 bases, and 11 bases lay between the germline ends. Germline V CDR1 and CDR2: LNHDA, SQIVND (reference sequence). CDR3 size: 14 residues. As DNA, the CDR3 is TGTGCCAGTAGCCAGGGGTTAGCTAACTATGGCTACACCTTC. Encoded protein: CASSQGLANYGYTF.

Written as DNA, the CDR3 is TGCAGCGTTGTTAGGACTAGCGGTGTTCATGAGCAGTTCTTC. Amino acid sequence: CSVVRTSGVHEQFF. The chain recombines TRBV29-1 with TRBJ2-1; 10 nucleotides align to TRBD2. Germline V CDR1 and CDR2: SQVTM, ANQGSEA. This CDR3 has 14 amino acids. Germline trimming cut 4 bases from V and 8 bases from J; bases unmatched to any gene: 8.

The CDR3 bases are TGCGCCAGCAGCTTGGAAGGGACAAGAAATCAGCCCCAGCATTTT. Translating gives CASSLEGTRNQPQHF. The rearrangement joins TRBV5-1 to TRBJ1-5; tentatively, D is TRBD1 (6 bases). The CDR3 has 15 amino acids. V gave up 0 bases and J gave up 4 bases, with 11 bases separating them. The germline V gene has CDR1 SGHRS and CDR2 YFSETQ. Full variable domain (rest looked up from reference TRBV5-1 and TRBJ1-5): KAGVTQTPRYLIKTRGQQVTLSCSPISGHRSVSWYQQTPGQGLQFLFEYFSETQRNKGNFPGRFSGRQFSNSRSEMNVSTLELGDSALYLCASSLEGTRNQPQHFGDGTRLSIL.

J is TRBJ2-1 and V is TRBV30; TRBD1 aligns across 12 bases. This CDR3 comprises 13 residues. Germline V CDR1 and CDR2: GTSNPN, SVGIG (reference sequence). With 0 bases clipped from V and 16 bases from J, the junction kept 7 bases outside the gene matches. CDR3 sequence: CAWSVLSGTGGFF. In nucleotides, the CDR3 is TGTGCCTGGAGTGTACTTTCCGGGACAGGGGGCTTCTTC.

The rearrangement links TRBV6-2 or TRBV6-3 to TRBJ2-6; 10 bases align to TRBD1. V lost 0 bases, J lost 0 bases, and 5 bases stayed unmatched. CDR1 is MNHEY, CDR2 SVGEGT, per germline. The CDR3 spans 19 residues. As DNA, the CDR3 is TGTGCCAGCAGTTACTCTGCGGGACAGGGGAACTCTGGGGCCAACGTCCTGACTTTC. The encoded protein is CASSYSAGQGNSGANVLTF.

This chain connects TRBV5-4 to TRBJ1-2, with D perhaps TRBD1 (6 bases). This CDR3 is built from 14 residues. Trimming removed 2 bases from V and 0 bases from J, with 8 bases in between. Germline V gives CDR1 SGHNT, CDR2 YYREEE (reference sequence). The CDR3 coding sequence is TGTGCCAGCAGCTTCGGGGGGCCTAACTATGGCTACACCTTC. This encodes CASSFGGPNYGYTF.

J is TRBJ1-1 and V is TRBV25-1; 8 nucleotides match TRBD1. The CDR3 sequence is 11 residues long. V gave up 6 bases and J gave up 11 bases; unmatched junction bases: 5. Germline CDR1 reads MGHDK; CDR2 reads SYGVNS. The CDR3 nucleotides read TGTGCCAGCAGGAGTACAGGGGGGGCTTTCTTT. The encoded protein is CASRSTGGAFF.

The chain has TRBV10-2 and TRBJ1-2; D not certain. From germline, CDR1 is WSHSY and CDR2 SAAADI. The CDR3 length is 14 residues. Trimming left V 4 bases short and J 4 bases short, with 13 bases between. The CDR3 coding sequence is TGCGCCAGCAGTGTGGGCCCTCCTTCCTATGGCTACACCTTC. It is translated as CASSVGPPSYGYTF.

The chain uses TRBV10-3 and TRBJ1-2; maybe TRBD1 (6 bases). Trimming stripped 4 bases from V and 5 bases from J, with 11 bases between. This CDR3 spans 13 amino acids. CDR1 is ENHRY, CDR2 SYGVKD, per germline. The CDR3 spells CAISAGVGYGYTF. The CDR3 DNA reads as TGTGCCATCAGTGCAGGGGTCGGATATGGCTACACCTTC.

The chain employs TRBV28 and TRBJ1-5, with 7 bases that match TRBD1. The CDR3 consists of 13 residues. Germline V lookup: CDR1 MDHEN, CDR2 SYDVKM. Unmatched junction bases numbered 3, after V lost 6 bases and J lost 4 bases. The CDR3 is CASSWDRNQPQHF. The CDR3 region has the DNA TGTGCCAGCAGCTGGGACAGAAATCAGCCCCAGCATTTT.

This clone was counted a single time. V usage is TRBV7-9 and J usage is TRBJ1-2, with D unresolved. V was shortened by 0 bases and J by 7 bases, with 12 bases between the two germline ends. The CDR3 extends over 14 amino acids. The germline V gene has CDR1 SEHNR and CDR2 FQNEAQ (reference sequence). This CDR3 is CASSLATRAPGYTF. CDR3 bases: TGTGCCAGCAGCTTAGCGACGAGGGCGCCTGGCTACACCTTC. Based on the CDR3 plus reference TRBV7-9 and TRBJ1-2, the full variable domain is DTGVSQNPRHKITKRGQNVTFRCDPISEHNRLYWYRQTLGQGPEFLTYFQNEAQLEKSRLLSDRFSAERPKGSFSTLEIQRTEQGDSAMYLCASSLATRAPGYTFGSGTRLTVV.